Following are 24 T cell receptor beta chains from one sample sequenced in a study of cytomegalovirus exposure and HLA in healthy donors. The PCR used 60 Vbeta and 13 Jbeta primers. TCRdb's table, derived via immunoSEQ multiplex PCR, lists solely in-frame clones and lacks some. The sample holds some 150,000 clones, approximately 72% seen once. What was sequenced was PBMCs. The receptors derive from a man aged 18 to 30 in good health and CMV-seronegative.

The chain combines TRBV5-1 with TRBJ2-2; 7 bases align to TRBD1. The CDR3 contains 17 residues. Looked up from germline, CDR1 is SGHRS and CDR2 is YFSETQ. V lost 4 bases, J lost 0 bases, and 9 bases stayed unmatched. The CDR3, as DNA: TGCGCCAGCAGCGAGCCTGGGACAGCCGCGAACACCGGGGAGCTGTTTTTT. Its protein product is CASSEPGTAANTGELFF.

The rearrangement joins TRBV28 to TRBJ2-5; TRBD2 might be the D (5 bases). With 2 bases removed from V and 2 bases from J, the gap between germline ends came to 15 bases. The CDR3 extends over 16 amino acids. Germline values: CDR1 MDHEN, CDR2 SYDVKM. The CDR3 DNA sequence: TGTGCCAGCAGTTTAAGAGGGCAGGTCTTTCAAGAGACCCAGTACTTC. It translates to CASSLRGQVFQETQYF.

The gene calls are TRBV14 and TRBJ1-3, with D perhaps TRBD1 (6 bases). V was pared by 1 base and J by 4 bases, with 14 bases between. This CDR3 is built from 16 residues. Germline CDR1 reads SGHDN; CDR2 reads FVKESK. CDR3 DNA sequence: TGTGCCAGCAGCCAAGGGGACACGATATGGGGAAACACCATATATTTT. Translating gives CASSQGDTIWGNTIYF.

J is TRBJ2-5 and V is TRBV9; a weak D match, TRBD2 (6 bases). This CDR3 is built from 14 residues. Per the germline V gene, CDR1 is SGDLS and CDR2 is YYNGEE. V was trimmed by 0 bases and J by 4 bases, leaving 10 bases between them. In DNA, the CDR3 is TGTGCCAGCAGCGTAGCCGGGGGATCAGAGACCCAGTACTTC. It translates to CASSVAGGSETQYF. Full variable domain (outside the CDR3, taken from reference TRBV9 and TRBJ2-5): DSGVTQTPKHLITATGQRVTLRCSPRSGDLSVYWYQQSLDQGLQFLIQYYNGEERAKGNILERFSAQQFPDLHSELNLSSLELGDSALYFCASSVAGGSETQYFGPGTRLLVL.

V is TRBV4-1 and J is TRBJ2-3; D is uncertain. CDR1 is MGHRA and CDR2 is YSYEKL in the germline V gene. Trimming pared 4 bases from V and 1 base from J, leaving 12 bases between. The CDR3 runs 15 residues. The CDR3: CASSLPLGGTDTQYF. CDR3 bases: TGCGCCAGCAGCCTCCCTCTTGGAGGCACAGATACGCAGTATTTT.

The chain combines TRBV9 with TRBJ2-4; 9 nucleotides line up with TRBD1. This CDR3 has 15 amino acids. CDR1 and CDR2 from the germline V gene are SGDLS and YYNGEE. V lost 0 bases, J lost 6 bases, and 4 bases stayed unmatched. CDR3 nucleotides: TGTGCCAGCAGCGTAGAGCCGGGACAGGGAAACATTCAGTACTTC. This sequence encodes CASSVEPGQGNIQYF.

In the case of this clone: One end of the junction does not line up with germline, which may come from a read error. V gene TRBV2 combines with J gene TRBJ1-5, with D maybe TRBD1 (5 bases). Germline CDR1 is SNHLY and CDR2 is FYNNEI. This CDR3 comprises 13 residues. The CDR3 sequence: CASSEVVGGPRYF. CDR3 in DNA: TGTGCCAGCAGTGAGGTAGTCGGGGGACCCAGGTATTTT.

The V call is TRBV4-1, the J call TRBJ2-2; tentative D call: TRBD2 (5 bases). CDR1 and CDR2 (germline): MGHRA, YSYEKL. The CDR3 is 17 amino acids. Trimming shortened V by 0 bases and J by 1 base, and 12 bases separated the two germline ends. CDR3 sequence: CASSQDHEGENTGELFF. As DNA, the CDR3 is TGCGCCAGCAGCCAAGATCATGAGGGCGAGAACACCGGGGAGCTGTTTTTT.

This chain uses TRBV2 with TRBJ2-6; 8 bases are shared with TRBD1. The CDR3 runs 16 residues. J gave up 3 bases and V 3 bases, and 4 bases lay outside the gene matches. Germline CDR1 SNHLY, CDR2 FYNNEI. CDR3: CASSEQGANGANVLTF. CDR3 DNA: TGTGCCAGCAGTGAGCAGGGGGCGAATGGGGCCAACGTCCTGACTTTC.

The gene calls are TRBV5-1 and TRBJ2-1; no reliable D call. CDR3 length: 13 amino acids. Germline V gene sequence: CDR1 SGHRS, CDR2 YFSETQ. Trimming removed 2 bases at V and 6 bases at J, with 9 bases between. The CDR3: CASSFRLGNEQFF. Written as DNA, the CDR3 is TGCGCCAGCAGCTTCCGTCTAGGCAATGAGCAGTTCTTC.

In regard to this clone: One junction end disagrees with the germline gene, perhaps due to a read error. This chain links TRBV7-7 with TRBJ2-5; TRBD2 aligns across 10 bases. From germline, CDR1 is SSHAT and CDR2 FNYEAQ (reference sequence). The CDR3 loop spans 18 amino acids. Written as DNA, the CDR3 is TGTGCTAGCAGCTTAGGGTCAAGCGGGGGGGACCCTCGAGAGACCCAGTACTTC. It codes for CASSLGSSGGDPRETQYF. Full variable domain (missing parts from reference TRBV7-7 and TRBJ2-5): GAGVSQSPRYKVTKRGQDVTLRCDPISSHATLYWYQQALGQGPEFLTYFNYEAQPDKSGLPSDRFSAERPEGSISTLTIQRTEQRDSAMYRCASSLGSSGGDPRETQYFGPGTRLLVL.

This CDR3 reads CASLRQLNQPQHF. The CDR3 bases are TGCGCCAGCCTCCGACAGCTCAATCAGCCCCAGCATTTT. The V and J genes are TRBV5-1 and TRBJ1-5; D might be TRBD1 (5 bases). This CDR3 region has 13 residues. The V and J ends lost 7 bases and 3 bases respectively, with 11 bases between them. Germline V gives CDR1 SGHRS, CDR2 YFSETQ.

The CDR3, as DNA: TGTGCCAGCAGTAGATGGGGAGATATGAACACTGAAGCTTTCTTT. Protein: CASSRWGDMNTEAFF. The chain uses TRBV6-4 and TRBJ1-1; D is undetermined. The V gene's germline CDR1 is MRHNA and CDR2 SNTAGT. The CDR3 spans 15 residues. V was trimmed by 5 bases and J by 0 bases, leaving 13 bases between them.

The chain recombines TRBV5-1 with TRBJ1-3; D perhaps matches TRBD1 (5 bases). V dropped 5 bases and J dropped 4 bases, with 10 bases sitting between them. The CDR3 is made up of 13 amino acids. Germline values: CDR1 SGHRS, CDR2 YFSETQ. The CDR3 bases are TGCGCCAGCAGACCAGGGTCCGGAAACACCATATATTTT. The encoded protein is CASRPGSGNTIYF.

Points on this clone: Other DNA sequences of this sample code for an identical CDR3. The chain combines TRBV6-5 with TRBJ2-3, with a possible D match to TRBD2 (6 bases). Between the trimmed V and J ends, which lost 2 bases and 0 bases, there was a span of 9 bases. Germline V gene data show CDR1 as MNHEY and CDR2 as SVGAGI. This CDR3 region has 15 residues. In DNA form, the CDR3 reads TGTGCCAGCAGTTACGCGGCGGGGAGCACAGATACGCAGTATTTT. This codes for CASSYAAGSTDTQYF.

As DNA, the CDR3 is TGTGCCAGCAGGGACAGGGGGCGGGCCTATGGCTACACCTTC. This sequence encodes CASRDRGRAYGYTF. The V call is TRBV6-5, the J call TRBJ1-2; 11 bases are a match to TRBD1. V was clipped by 6 bases and J by 4 bases; unmatched bases: 4. There are 14 residues in the CDR3. Looked up from germline, CDR1 is MNHEY and CDR2 is SVGAGI.

CDR3 sequence reads: CASSDSVTEAFF. Here the CDR3 DNA reads TGTGCCAGCAGTGACTCAGTCACTGAAGCTTTCTTT. The V gene is TRBV2, the J gene TRBJ1-1; no reliable D call. There are 12 residues in the CDR3. Per the germline V gene, CDR1 is SNHLY and CDR2 is FYNNEI. V was trimmed by 3 bases and J by 4 bases, leaving 6 bases between them.

As regards this clone: At one of its ends the junction is not consistent with the germline gene, which may arise from a read error. The J gene is TRBJ2-3, the V gene TRBV19; 7 nucleotides align to TRBD1. The CDR3 has 11 amino acids. Germline V gene lookup returns CDR1 LNHDA and CDR2 SQIVND (reference sequence). CDR3 sequence (DNA): TGTGCCAGTAGTAGACAGGGTCGGGTCGATTTT. This codes for CASSRQGRVDF.

The sample holds a few counts of this clone. J is TRBJ2-4 and V is TRBV13, with D perhaps TRBD2 (7 bases). Germline lookup yields CDR1 PRHDT and CDR2 FYEKMQ (reference sequence). CDR3 length equals 15 residues. V was pared by 5 bases and J by 5 bases, with 16 bases between. The CDR3 here is CASSPGTGGQNIQYF. The CDR3 bases are TGTGCCAGCAGCCCCGGGACCGGGGGGCAAAACATTCAGTACTTC.

The CDR3 spells CASSSGQSSGNTIYF. The CDR3 bases are TGTGCCAGCAGCTCCGGACAGAGCTCTGGAAACACCATATATTTT. The rearrangement joins TRBV7-2 to TRBJ1-3; possible D gene TRBD1, 6 bases. CDR3 length: 15 residues. Germline CDR1 reads SGHTA; CDR2 reads FQGNSA. V lost 4 bases to trimming and J lost 0 bases, with 10 bases between them.

This clone occurred once. The rearrangement uses TRBV6-5 and TRBJ2-7; a possible D gene is TRBD1 (5 bases). V lost 3 bases, J lost 4 bases, and 13 bases lay in between. The CDR3 totals 14 residues. Germline V gene sequence: CDR1 MNHEY, CDR2 SVGAGI. The CDR3 bases are TGTGCCAGCAGTTATGGGCAGGGCCCGTACGAGCAGTACGTC. This sequence encodes CASSYGQGPYEQYV.

J is TRBJ2-7 and V is TRBV6-1; 7 bases are shared with TRBD1. The V gene end was trimmed by 1 base and the J gene end by 6 bases; junction bases not matched to a gene: 6. The length of the CDR3 is 14 residues. Germline V CDR1 and CDR2: MNHNS, SASEGT. The CDR3 protein is CASSEGQGRSEQYV. The CDR3 region has the DNA TGTGCCAGCAGTGAAGGACAGGGCAGAAGCGAGCAGTACGTC.

The V gene is TRBV28, the J gene TRBJ1-2; tentatively, D is TRBD1 (6 bases). Germline CDR1 is MDHEN and CDR2 is SYDVKM. The V gene lost 5 bases and the J gene lost 3 bases, with 16 bases spanning the gap. This CDR3 comprises 15 residues. The DNA of the CDR3 is TGTGCCAGCAGTATCCCGGCCTCAGGGGACTATGGCTACACCTTC. It is translated as CASSIPASGDYGYTF.

V usage is TRBV11-3 and J usage is TRBJ2-6; D is undetermined. Germline loops: CDR1 SGHNT, CDR2 YENEEA. Trimming stripped 3 bases from V and 4 bases from J, with 4 bases between. The CDR3 runs 13 residues. The CDR3 here is CASSFSGANVLTF. CDR3 DNA sequence: TGTGCCAGCAGCTTCTCCGGGGCCAACGTCCTGACTTTC.